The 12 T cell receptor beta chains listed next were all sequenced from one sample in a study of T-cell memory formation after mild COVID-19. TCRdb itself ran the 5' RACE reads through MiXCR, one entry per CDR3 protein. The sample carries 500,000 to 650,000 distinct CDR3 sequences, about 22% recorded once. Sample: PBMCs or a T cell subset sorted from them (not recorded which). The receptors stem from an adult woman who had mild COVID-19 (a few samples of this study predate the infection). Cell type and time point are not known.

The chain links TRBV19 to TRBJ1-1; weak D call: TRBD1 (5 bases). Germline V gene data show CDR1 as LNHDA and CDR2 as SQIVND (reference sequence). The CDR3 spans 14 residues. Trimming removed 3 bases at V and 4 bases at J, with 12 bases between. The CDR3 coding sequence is TGTGCCAGTAGTATTGTACAGGCAACCACTGAAGCTTTCTTT. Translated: CASSIVQATTEAFF. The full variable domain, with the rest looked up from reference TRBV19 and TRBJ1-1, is DGGITQSPKYLFRKEGQNVTLSCEQNLNHDAMYWYRQDPGQGLRLIYYSQIVNDFQKGDIAEGYSVSREKKESFPLTVTSAQKNPTAFYLCASSIVQATTEAFFGQGTRLTVV.

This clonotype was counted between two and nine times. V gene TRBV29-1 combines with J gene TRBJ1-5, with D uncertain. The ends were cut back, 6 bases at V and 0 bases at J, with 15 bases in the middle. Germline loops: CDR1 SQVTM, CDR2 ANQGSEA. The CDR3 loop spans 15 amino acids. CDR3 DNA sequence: TGCAGCGTGAGGATGAATTTAGATAGCAATCAGCCCCAGCATTTT. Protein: CSVRMNLDSNQPQHF.

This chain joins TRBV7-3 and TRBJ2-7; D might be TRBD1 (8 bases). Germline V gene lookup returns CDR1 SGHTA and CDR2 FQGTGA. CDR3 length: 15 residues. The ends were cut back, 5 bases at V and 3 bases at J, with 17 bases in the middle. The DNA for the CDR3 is TGTGCCAGCAGCCGGGAGGCAGGGGGCCACTACGAGCAGTACTTC. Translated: CASSREAGGHYEQYF.

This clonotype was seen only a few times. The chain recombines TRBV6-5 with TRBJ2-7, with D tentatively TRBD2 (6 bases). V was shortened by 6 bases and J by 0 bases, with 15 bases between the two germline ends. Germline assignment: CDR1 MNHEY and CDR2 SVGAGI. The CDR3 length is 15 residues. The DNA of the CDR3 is TGTGCCAGCAGACGGGAGCGTAGGGGCTCCTACGAGCAGTACTTC. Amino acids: CASRRERRGSYEQYF.

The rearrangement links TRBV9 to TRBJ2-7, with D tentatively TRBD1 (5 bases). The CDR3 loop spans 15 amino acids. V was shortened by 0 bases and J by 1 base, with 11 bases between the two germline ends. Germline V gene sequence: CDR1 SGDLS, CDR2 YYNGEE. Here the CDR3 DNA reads TGTGCCAGCAGCGTAGGTGGGGCAGGGTCCTACGAGCAGTACTTC. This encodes CASSVGGAGSYEQYF.

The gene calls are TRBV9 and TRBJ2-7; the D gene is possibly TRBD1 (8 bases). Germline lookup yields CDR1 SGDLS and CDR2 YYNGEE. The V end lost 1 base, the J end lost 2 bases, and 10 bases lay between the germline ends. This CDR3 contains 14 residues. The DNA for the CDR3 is TGTGCCAGCAGCGTAACAGGGGGGGCCTACGAGCAGTACTTC. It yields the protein CASSVTGGAYEQYF.

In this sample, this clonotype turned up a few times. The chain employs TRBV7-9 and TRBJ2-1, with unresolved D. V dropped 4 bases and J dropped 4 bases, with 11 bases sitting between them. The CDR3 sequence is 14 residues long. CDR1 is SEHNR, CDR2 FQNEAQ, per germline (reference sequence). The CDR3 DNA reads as TGTGCCAGCAGCTCTGTACCGGCATACAATGAGCAGTTCTTC. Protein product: CASSSVPAYNEQFF.

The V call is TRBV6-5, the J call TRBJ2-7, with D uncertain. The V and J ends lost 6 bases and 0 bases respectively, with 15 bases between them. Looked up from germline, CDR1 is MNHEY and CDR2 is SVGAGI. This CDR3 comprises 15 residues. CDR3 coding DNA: TGTGCCAGCAGACTGGCCAGGTCAAGCTCCTACGAGCAGTACTTC. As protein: CASRLARSSSYEQYF.

The CDR3 here is CASKGEGAGTQETQYF. CDR3 in DNA: TGTGCCAGCAAGGGAGAGGGAGCGGGCACCCAAGAGACCCAGTACTTC. The chain combines TRBV7-8 with TRBJ2-5, with a weak D call TRBD2 (6 bases). Deletions cut 7 bases from V and 1 base from J, with 19 bases between. CDR1 is SGHVS, CDR2 FQNEAQ, per germline. This CDR3 comprises 16 residues.

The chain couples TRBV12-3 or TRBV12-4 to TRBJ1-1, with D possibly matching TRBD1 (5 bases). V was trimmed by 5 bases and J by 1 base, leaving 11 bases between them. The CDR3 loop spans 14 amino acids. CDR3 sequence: CASSQNRRNTEAFF. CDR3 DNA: TGTGCCAGCAGTCAAAACAGGAGGAACACTGAAGCTTTCTTT.

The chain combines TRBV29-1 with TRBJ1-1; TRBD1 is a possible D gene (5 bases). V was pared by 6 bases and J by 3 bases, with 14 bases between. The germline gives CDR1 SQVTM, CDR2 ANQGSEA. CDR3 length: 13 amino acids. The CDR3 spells CSVRTGMDTEAFF. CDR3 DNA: TGCAGCGTAAGAACAGGTATGGACACTGAAGCTTTCTTT.

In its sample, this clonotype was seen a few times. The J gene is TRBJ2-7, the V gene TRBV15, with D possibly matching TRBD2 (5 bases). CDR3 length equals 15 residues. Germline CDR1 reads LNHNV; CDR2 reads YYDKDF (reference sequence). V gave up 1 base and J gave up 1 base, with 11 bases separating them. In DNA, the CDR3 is TGTGCCACCAGCAGAGTGGACTCACTATCCTACGAGCAGTACTTC. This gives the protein CATSRVDSLSYEQYF. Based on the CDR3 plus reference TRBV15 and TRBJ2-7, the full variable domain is DAMVIQNPRYQVTQFGKPVTLSCSQTLNHNVMYWYQQKSSQAPKLLFHYYDKDFNNEADTPDNFQSRRPNTSFCFLDIRSPGLGDTAMYLCATSRVDSLSYEQYFGPGTRLTVT.